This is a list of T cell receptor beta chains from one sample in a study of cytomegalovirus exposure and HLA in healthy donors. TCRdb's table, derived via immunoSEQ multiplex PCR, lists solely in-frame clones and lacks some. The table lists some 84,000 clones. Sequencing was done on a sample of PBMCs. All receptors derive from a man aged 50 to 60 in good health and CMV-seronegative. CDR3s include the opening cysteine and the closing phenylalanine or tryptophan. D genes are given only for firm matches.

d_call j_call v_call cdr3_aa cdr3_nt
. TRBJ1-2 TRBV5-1 CASSPGGQLSDYTF TGCGCCAGCAGCCCGGGCGGACAGTTATCCGACTACACCTTC
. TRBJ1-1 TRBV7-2 CASSARGGVTEAFF TGTGCCAGCAGCGCTCGGGGGGGAGTGACTGAAGCTTTCTTT
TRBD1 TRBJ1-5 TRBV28 CASSRRTGINQPQHF TGTGCCAGCAGTCGCCGGACAGGGATCAATCAGCCCCAGCATTTT
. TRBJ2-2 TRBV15 CATSRDRGTMAGELFF TGTGCCACCAGCAGAGATCGGGGAACCATGGCCGGGGAGCTGTTTTTT
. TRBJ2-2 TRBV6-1 CASSEGGPGRTNTGELFF TGTGCCAGCAGTGAAGGAGGGCCTGGTAGAACTAACACCGGGGAGCTGTTTTTT
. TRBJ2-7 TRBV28 CASSPIFQGLHEQYF TGTGCCAGCAGTCCCATTTTCCAGGGGCTACACGAGCAGTACTTC
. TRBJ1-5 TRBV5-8 CASSFGQGFQPQHF TGTGCCAGCAGCTTTGGCCAGGGTTTTCAGCCCCAGCATTTT
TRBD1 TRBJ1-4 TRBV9 CASSKTGTTNEKLFF TGTGCCAGCAGCAAGACAGGGACAACTAATGAAAAACTGTTTTTT
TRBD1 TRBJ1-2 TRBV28 CASSLSPGQGGGYTF TGTGCCAGCAGTTTATCCCCGGGACAGGGGGGAGGCTACACCTTC
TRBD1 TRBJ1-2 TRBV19 CASSATYGQGDGYTF TGTGCCAGTAGTGCAACCTATGGACAGGGGGATGGCTACACCTTC
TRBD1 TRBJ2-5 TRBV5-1 CASSLGGTQGAETQYF TGCGCCAGCAGCTTGGGAGGGACCCAGGGGGCGGAGACCCAGTACTTC
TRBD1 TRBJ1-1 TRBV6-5 CASSYDRGVNTEAFF TGTGCCAGCAGTTACGACAGGGGTGTGAACACTGAAGCTTTCTTT
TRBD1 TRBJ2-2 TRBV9 CASSATTTGLGGELFF TGTGCCAGCAGCGCAACAACGACAGGGCTGGGCGGGGAGCTGTTTTTT
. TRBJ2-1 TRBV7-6 CASQTGPLVREQFF TGTGCCAGCCAGACAGGACCATTAGTAAGGGAGCAGTTCTTC
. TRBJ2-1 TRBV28 CASSLGGRYNEQFF TGTGCCAGCAGTTTAGGGGGCCGGTACAATGAGCAGTTCTTC
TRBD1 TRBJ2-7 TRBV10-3 CAIGDGTASYEQYF TGTGCCATCGGGGACGGGACAGCCTCCTACGAGCAGTACTTC
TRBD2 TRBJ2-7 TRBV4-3 CASSHILAGKTYEQYF TGCGCCAGCAGCCACATACTAGCGGGAAAGACCTACGAGCAGTACTTC
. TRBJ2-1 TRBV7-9 CASSYGGHYNEQFF TGTGCCAGCAGCTACGGCGGACACTACAATGAGCAGTTCTTC
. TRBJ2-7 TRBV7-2 CASSSTLYEQYF TGTGCCAGCAGCTCCACTCTCTACGAGCAGTACTTC
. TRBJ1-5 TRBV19 CASSIGGGGNQPQHF TGTGCCAGTAGTATAGGAGGGGGAGGCAATCAGCCCCAGCATTTT
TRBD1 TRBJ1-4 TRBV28 CASSLGGTGYYEKLFF TGTGCCAGCAGTTTAGGGGGGACAGGGTATTATGAAAAACTGTTTTTT
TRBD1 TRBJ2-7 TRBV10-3 CAISDGRQGPYEQYF TGTGCCATCAGTGATGGGAGACAGGGCCCCTACGAGCAGTACTTC
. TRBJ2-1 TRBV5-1 CASWEAGSYNEQFF TGCGCCAGCTGGGAGGCTGGCTCCTACAATGAGCAGTTCTTC
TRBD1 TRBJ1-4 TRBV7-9 CASSWGQPNEKLFF TGTGCCAGCAGCTGGGGACAGCCTAATGAAAAACTGTTTTTT
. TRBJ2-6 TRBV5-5 CASSFQGTGANVLTF TGTGCCAGCAGCTTTCAGGGAACTGGGGCCAACGTCCTGACTTTC
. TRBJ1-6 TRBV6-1 CASSDRRFNSPLHF TGTGCCAGCAGTGACAGGAGGTTTAATTCACCCCTCCACTTT
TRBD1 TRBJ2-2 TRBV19 CASSITGGIGTGELFF TGTGCCAGTAGTATCACAGGGGGCATCGGCACCGGGGAGCTGTTTTTT